This T cell receptor beta chain was sequenced for a study of siplizumab effects on memory and regulatory T cells. The CDR3 totals 14 residues. Germline V CDR1 and CDR2: SNHLY, FYNNEI. The V and J ends lost 6 bases and 6 bases respectively, with 12 bases between them. Using immunoSEQ multiplex PCR, the repertoire was profiled, and TCRdb retains in-frame clones only, with some absent. The data contain 100,000 to 120,000 clones, approximately 92% of them singletons. This sequence joins TRBV2 and TRBJ1-6, with D tentatively TRBD1 (6 bases). The receptor was isolated from a human donor in good health. Sequencing was carried out using CD4+ T cells sorted from blood. The CDR3 nucleotides read TGTGCCAGCAGAACAGGGTTTGGTAATTCACCCCTCCACTTT. Its translation: CASRTGFGNSPLHF.